A single T cell receptor beta chain is shown here with its context. This entry belongs to a study of T cells in Graves' hyperthyroidism and ophthalmopathy. Amplification yielded TCR beta CDR3 regions, with RNA transcripts as the source. In the first-round RT-PCR of the TCR CDR3, the HTBI primer set was used. TCRdb re-called the multiplex PCR reads with MiXCR, one entry per CDR3 protein. The data show about 700,000 distinct CDR3 sequences, roughly 15% seen once. This CDR3 spans 14 amino acids. Looked up from germline, CDR1 is LNHDA and CDR2 is SQIVND (reference sequence). Trimming removed 7 bases from V and 4 bases from J, with 14 bases in between.

The sequence derives from a woman under 30 with Graves' hyperthyroidism. V is TRBV19 and J is TRBJ1-5; tentative D call: TRBD1 (5 bases). The sample was blood. CDR3 sequence reads: CASTPGGENQPQHF. Here the CDR3 DNA reads TGTGCCAGTACCCCCGGGGGGGAGAATCAGCCCCAGCATTTT.